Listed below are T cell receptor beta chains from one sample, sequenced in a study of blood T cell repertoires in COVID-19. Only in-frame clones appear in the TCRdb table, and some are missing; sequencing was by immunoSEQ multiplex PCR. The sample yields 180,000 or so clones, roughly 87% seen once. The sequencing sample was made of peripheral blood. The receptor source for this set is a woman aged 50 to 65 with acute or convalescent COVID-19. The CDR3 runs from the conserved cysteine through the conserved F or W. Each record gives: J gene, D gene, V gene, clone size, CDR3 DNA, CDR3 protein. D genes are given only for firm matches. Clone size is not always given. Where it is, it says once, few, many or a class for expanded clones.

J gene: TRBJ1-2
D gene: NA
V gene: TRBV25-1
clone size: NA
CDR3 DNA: TGTGCCAGCAGTGCTAGATTCGGTAGCTATGGCTACACCTTC
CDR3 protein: CASSARFGSYGYTF

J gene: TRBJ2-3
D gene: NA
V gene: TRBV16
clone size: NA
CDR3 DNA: TGTGCCAGCAGCCAACAACAGGAGAGGTCAGATACGCAGTATTTT
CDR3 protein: CASSQQQERSDTQYF

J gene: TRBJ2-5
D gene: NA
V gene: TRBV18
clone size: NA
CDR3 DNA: TGTGCCAGCTCACCACAGGGGGAGTGGGAGACCCAGTACTTC
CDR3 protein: CASSPQGEWETQYF

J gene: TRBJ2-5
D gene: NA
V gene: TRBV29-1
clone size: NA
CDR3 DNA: TGCAGCGTTGCCCTAGAAGAGACCCAGTACTTC
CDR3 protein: CSVALEETQYF

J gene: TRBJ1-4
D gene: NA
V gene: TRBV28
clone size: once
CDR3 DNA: TGTGCCAGCAGTTTCGACTTAGGGGCAACTAATGAAAAACTGTTTTTT
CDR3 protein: CASSFDLGATNEKLFF

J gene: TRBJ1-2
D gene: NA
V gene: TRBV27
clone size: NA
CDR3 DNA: TGTGCCAGCAGCGACAAGCCTCCGGGGAACTATGGCTACACCTTC
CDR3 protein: CASSDKPPGNYGYTF

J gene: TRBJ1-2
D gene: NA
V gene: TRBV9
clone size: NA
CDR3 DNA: TGTGCCAGCAGCTCCCGTACTTTAGGGAGCTATGGCTACACCTTC
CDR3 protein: CASSSRTLGSYGYTF

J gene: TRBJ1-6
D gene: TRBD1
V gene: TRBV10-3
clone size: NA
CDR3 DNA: TGTGCCATCAGTGACCCGGACAGGGGAAGCTCACCCCTCCACTTT
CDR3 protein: CAISDPDRGSSPLHF

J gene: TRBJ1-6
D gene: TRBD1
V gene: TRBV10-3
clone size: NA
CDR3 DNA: TGTGCCATCAGGGAACGGACAGGGGGTGGGAATTCACCCCTCCACTTT
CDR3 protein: CAIRERTGGGNSPLHF

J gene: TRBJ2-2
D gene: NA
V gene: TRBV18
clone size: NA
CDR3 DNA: TGTGCCAGCTCAACAGGACATACCGGGGAGCTGTTTTTT
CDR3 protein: CASSTGHTGELFF

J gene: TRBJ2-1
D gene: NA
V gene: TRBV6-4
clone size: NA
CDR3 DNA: TGTGCCAGCAGTGACTCTCGAGGAAAGCAGTTCTTC
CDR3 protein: CASSDSRGKQFF

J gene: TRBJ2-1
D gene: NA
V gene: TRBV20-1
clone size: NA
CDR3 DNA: TGCAGTGCTAGTCAGGGGCGCGGGCTCTACAATGAGCAGTTCTTC
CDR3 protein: CSASQGRGLYNEQFF

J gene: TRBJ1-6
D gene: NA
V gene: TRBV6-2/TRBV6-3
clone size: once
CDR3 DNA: TGTGCCAGCAGTTACCCGTCACCCCTCCACTTT
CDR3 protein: CASSYPSPLHF

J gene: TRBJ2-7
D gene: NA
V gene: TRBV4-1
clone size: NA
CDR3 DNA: TGCGCCAGCAGCCAAGAACACAGGTCCTCTTTAGAGCAGTACTTC
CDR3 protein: CASSQEHRSSLEQYF

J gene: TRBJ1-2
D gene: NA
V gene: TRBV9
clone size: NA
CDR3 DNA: TGTGCCAGCAGCCCCAATACGGGCTATGGCTACACCTTC
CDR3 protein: CASSPNTGYGYTF

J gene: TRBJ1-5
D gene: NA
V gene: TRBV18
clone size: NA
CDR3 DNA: TGTGCCAGCTCACCCCCCTCCACGAGTAGCAATCAGCCCCAGCATTTT
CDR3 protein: CASSPPSTSSNQPQHF

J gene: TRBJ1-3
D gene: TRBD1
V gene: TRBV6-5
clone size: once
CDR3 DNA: TGTGCCAGCAGACTCGCCGACAGGGATGGAAACACCATATATTTT
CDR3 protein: CASRLADRDGNTIYF

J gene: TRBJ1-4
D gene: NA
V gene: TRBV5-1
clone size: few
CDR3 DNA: TGCGCCAGCAGCTTCGGCGGGGCCCCGAATGAAAAACTGTTTTTT
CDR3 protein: CASSFGGAPNEKLFF

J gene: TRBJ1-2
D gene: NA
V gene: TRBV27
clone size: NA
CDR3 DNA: TGTGCCAGCAGTCCTCTGTCCGGGGGTGGCTACACCTTC
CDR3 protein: CASSPLSGGGYTF

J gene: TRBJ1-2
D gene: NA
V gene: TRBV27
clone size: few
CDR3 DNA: TGTGCCAGCAGTCCTACAGCTCCGTCCTATGGCTACACCTTC
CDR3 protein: CASSPTAPSYGYTF

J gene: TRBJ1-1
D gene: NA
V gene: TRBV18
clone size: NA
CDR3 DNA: TGTGCCAGCTCAAGACAGCTAGAAGCTTTCTTT
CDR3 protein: CASSRQLEAFF

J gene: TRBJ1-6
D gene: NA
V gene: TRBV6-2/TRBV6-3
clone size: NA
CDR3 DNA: TGTGCCAGCAGTTACTCGAGCTGGAATTCACCCCTCCACTTT
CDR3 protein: CASSYSSWNSPLHF

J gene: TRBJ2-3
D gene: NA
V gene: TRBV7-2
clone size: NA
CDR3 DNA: TGTGCCAGCAGCCCCTCAGGGGCGGGAGCCATCGGGAAAGGAGATACGCAGTATTTT
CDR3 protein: CASSPSGAGAIGKGDTQYF

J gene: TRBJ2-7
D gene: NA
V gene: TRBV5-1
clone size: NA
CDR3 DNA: TGCGCCAGCAGATTAACCCCCGAAGGGTACACAGGACACTACGAGCAGTACTTC
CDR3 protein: CASRLTPEGYTGHYEQYF

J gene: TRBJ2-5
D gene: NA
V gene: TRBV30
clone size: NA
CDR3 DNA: TGTGCCTCCCCCGGGGAAGGAGAGACCCAGTACTTC
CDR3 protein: CASPGEGETQYF

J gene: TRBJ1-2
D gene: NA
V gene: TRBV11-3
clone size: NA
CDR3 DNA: TGTGCCAGCAGCTTTACAGGGTCCAAATATGGCTACACCTTC
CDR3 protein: CASSFTGSKYGYTF

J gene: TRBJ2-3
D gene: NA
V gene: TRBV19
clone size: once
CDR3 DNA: TGTGCCAGTAGCATGAGGGGCACAGATACGCAGTATTTT
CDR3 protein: CASSMRGTDTQYF

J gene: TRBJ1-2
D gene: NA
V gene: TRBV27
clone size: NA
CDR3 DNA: TGTGCCAGCAGTACCCTGGGCAGGTACGGCTATGGCTACACCTTC
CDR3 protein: CASSTLGRYGYGYTF

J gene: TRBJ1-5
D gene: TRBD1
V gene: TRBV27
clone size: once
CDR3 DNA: TGTGCCAGCAGTTTATCGGGGACAGGTAGCAATCAGCCCCAGCATTTT
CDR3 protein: CASSLSGTGSNQPQHF

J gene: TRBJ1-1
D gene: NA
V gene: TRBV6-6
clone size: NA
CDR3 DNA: TGTGCCAGCAGTTCTCCAGGGACTGGAAACACTGAAGCTTTCTTT
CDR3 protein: CASSSPGTGNTEAFF

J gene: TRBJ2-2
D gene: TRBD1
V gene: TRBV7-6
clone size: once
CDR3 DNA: TGTGCCAGCAGGAAAAGGGGGCATGACGGGGAGCTGTTTTTT
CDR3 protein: CASRKRGHDGELFF

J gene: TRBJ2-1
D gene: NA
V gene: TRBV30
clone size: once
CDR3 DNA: TGTGCCTGGAGTGTACGTACCGTCATGGCCTATGAGCAGTTCTTC
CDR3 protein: CAWSVRTVMAYEQFF

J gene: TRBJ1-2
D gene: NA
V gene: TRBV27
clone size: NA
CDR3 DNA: TGTGCCAGCAGCTTTACGGGGGTCTATGGCTACACCTTC
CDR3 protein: CASSFTGVYGYTF

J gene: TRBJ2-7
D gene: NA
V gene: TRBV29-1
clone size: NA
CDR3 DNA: TGCAGCGTTGAGGGGGGAGAGGGGGCAAACTACGAGCAGTACTTC
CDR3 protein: CSVEGGEGANYEQYF

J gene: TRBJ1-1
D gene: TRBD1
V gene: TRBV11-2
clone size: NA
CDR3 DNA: TGTGCCAGCAGCTTGGGGACAGGGGGATCCATGTGGAACACTGAAGCTTTCTTT
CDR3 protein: CASSLGTGGSMWNTEAFF

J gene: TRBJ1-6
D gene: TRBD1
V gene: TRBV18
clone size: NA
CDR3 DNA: TGTGCCAGCTCACAGGGGGCGGATAATTCACCCCTCCACTTT
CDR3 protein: CASSQGADNSPLHF

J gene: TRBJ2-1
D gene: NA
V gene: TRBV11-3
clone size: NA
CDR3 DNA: TGTGCCAACAGCTTACCCCCGACGGAGACCTACCCCTCCTACAATGAGCAGTTCTTC
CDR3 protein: CANSLPPTETYPSYNEQFF

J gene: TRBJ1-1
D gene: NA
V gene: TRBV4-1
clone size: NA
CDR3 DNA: TGCGCCAGCAGCCGTTCCTTGAGCTACACTGAAGCTTTCTTT
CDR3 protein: CASSRSLSYTEAFF

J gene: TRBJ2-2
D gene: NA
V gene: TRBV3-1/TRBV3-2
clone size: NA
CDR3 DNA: TGTGCCAGCAGCCAAGGGGGGGTCACCGGGGAGCTGTTTTTT
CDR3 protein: CASSQGGVTGELFF

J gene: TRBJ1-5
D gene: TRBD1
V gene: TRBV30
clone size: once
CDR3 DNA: TGTGCCTGGAGTCCGACAGGGGAAGTTCAGCCCCAGCATTTT
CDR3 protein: CAWSPTGEVQPQHF

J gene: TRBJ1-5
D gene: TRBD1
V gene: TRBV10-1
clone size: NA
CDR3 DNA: TGCGCCAGCAGTCCCAGGGGGTGTCAGCCCCAGCATTTT
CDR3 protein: CASSPRGCQPQHF

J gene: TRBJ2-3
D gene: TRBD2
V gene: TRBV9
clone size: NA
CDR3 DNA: TGTGCCAGCAGCGTACTAGCGGGAGGCCCAGATACGCAGTATTTT
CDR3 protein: CASSVLAGGPDTQYF

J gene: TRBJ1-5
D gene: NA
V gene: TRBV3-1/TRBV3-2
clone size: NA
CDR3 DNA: TGTGCCAGCAGCCAAGACAGAACCCCGGGGGGCAATCAGCCCCAGCATTTT
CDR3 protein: CASSQDRTPGGNQPQHF

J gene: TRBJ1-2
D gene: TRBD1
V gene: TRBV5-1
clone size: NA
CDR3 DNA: TGCGCCAGCAACCGACAGGGGGCGGGCTATGGCTACACCTTC
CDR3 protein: CASNRQGAGYGYTF

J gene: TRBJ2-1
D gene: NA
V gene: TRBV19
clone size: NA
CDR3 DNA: TGTGCCAGTAGCTCTTCTGACAGGGAGCAGTTCTTC
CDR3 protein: CASSSSDREQFF